The 4 T cell receptor beta chains below all came from one sample that was sequenced in a study of blood T cell repertoires in COVID-19. Assay used: immunoSEQ multiplex PCR; TCRdb lists only in-frame clones, some missing. Among 150,000 to 200,000 clones listed, 84% were seen once. What was sequenced was peripheral blood. Receptors originate from a woman in her 70s with COVID-19, enrolled during active disease.

The chain employs TRBV28 and TRBJ1-6, with D possibly being TRBD1 (6 bases). Trimming removed 4 bases from V and 5 bases from J, with 12 bases in between. CDR3 length equals 15 residues. Germline assignment: CDR1 MDHEN and CDR2 SYDVKM. The CDR3 spells CASSSFQGNNSPLHF. CDR3 in DNA: TGTGCCAGCAGTTCCTTTCAGGGGAATAATTCACCCCTCCACTTT.

This sequence joins TRBV5-1 and TRBJ2-3; 8 positions match TRBD2. Germline CDR1 is SGHRS and CDR2 is YFSETQ. After removal of 4 bases from V and 3 bases from J, the junction contained 4 bases not matched to a gene. CDR3 size: 14 residues. This chain's CDR3 is CASSRGLGTDTQYF. The CDR3 DNA is TGCGCCAGCAGCAGGGGACTAGGAACAGATACGCAGTATTTT. The entire variable domain, with the rest obtained from reference TRBV5-1 and TRBJ2-3, is as follows: KAGVTQTPRYLIKTRGQQVTLSCSPISGHRSVSWYQQTPGQGLQFLFEYFSETQRNKGNFPGRFSGRQFSNSRSEMNVSTLELGDSALYLCASSRGLGTDTQYFGPGTRLTVL.

The gene calls are TRBV5-1 and TRBJ1-1, with TRBD1 identical over 7 bases. J was trimmed by 1 base and V by 3 bases; bases with no gene match: 0. This CDR3 region has 13 residues. Germline values: CDR1 SGHRS, CDR2 YFSETQ. CDR3 loop: CASSWDRNTEAFF. CDR3 DNA sequence: TGCGCCAGCAGCTGGGACAGGAACACTGAAGCTTTCTTT. Complete variable domain (other parts from reference TRBV5-1 and TRBJ1-1): KAGVTQTPRYLIKTRGQQVTLSCSPISGHRSVSWYQQTPGQGLQFLFEYFSETQRNKGNFPGRFSGRQFSNSRSEMNVSTLELGDSALYLCASSWDRNTEAFFGQGTRLTVV.

This clone was seen once. This chain joins TRBV9 and TRBJ2-7; 9 bases map to TRBD2. This CDR3 contains 15 residues. Germline loops: CDR1 SGDLS, CDR2 YYNGEE. V trimming: 3 bases; J trimming: 4 bases; junction bases outside the gene matches: 8. In DNA, the CDR3 is TGTGCCAGCAGCGCCGGGACTAGCAAGTGGTACGAGCAGTACGTC. Protein sequence: CASSAGTSKWYEQYV.